The 29 T cell receptor beta chains presented below share a single source sample, sequenced in a study of cytomegalovirus exposure and HLA in healthy donors. The study ran its PCR with 60 Vbeta and 13 Jbeta primers. Sequenced by immunoSEQ multiplex PCR; TCRdb stores in-frame clones only, minus some. Seen here are 100,000 or so clones, about four fifths observed once, and the top ten hold roughly 4.5%. Sequenced input: PBMCs. These receptors were obtained from a woman aged 40 to 50 in good health and CMV-seronegative.

This clone was seen just once. This rearrangement joins TRBV7-3 to TRBJ2-4; D not certain. The V and J ends lost 5 bases and 0 bases respectively, with 17 bases between them. Per the germline V gene, CDR1 is SGHTA and CDR2 is FQGTGA. The length of the CDR3 is 17 residues. CDR3 coding DNA: TGTGCCAGCAGCCCCCTAGAAGGCCATGTAGCCAAAAACATTCAGTACTTC. Amino acids: CASSPLEGHVAKNIQYF.

The chain joins TRBV5-6 to TRBJ1-1, with a tentative D call TRBD1 (5 bases). Trimming removed 3 bases at V and 8 bases at J, with 11 bases between. Germline V CDR1 and CDR2: SGHDT, YYEEEE. The CDR3 covers 12 residues. CDR3 DNA: TGTGCCAGCAGCTCGGTGGACAAAGAAGCTTTCTTT. The encoded protein is CASSSVDKEAFF. The full variable domain, its missing parts supplied by reference TRBV5-6 and TRBJ1-1, is DAGVTQSPTHLIKTRGQQVTLRCSPKSGHDTVSWYQQALGQGPQFIFQYYEEEERQRGNFPDRFSGHQFPNYSSELNVNALLLGDSALYLCASSSVDKEAFFGQGTRLTVV.

V is TRBV30 and J is TRBJ1-2; D unclear. From germline, CDR1 is GTSNPN and CDR2 SVGIG (reference sequence). The CDR3 contains 13 residues. Trimming shortened V by 8 bases and J by 3 bases, and 16 bases separated the two germline ends. For the CDR3, the DNA is TGTGCCCTCCTCGGTCCCTCGGACTATGGCTACACCTTC. It specifies CALLGPSDYGYTF.

The chain employs TRBV4-3 and TRBJ2-7; tentatively, D is TRBD1 (5 bases). V was cut by 4 bases and J by 3 bases, with 10 bases left in between. The CDR3 totals 13 residues. Germline CDR1 is LGHNA and CDR2 is YSLEER. CDR3 coding DNA: TGCGCCAGCAGCCTAAGCCAGGGCTACGAGCAGTACTTC. Its translation: CASSLSQGYEQYF.

In its sample, this clone was seen once. The chain has TRBV15 and TRBJ1-3; D is undetermined. V was trimmed by 5 bases and J by 1 base, leaving 3 bases between them. The CDR3 is made up of 12 amino acids. Germline lookup yields CDR1 LNHNV and CDR2 YYDKDF (reference sequence). DNA for the CDR3: TGTGCCACCAGCCTGTCTGGAAACACCATATATTTT. The encoded protein is CATSLSGNTIYF.

Worth noting for this clone: The identical CDR3 is also encoded by other nucleotide sequences in the sample. The genes are TRBV18 and TRBJ1-1, with D unresolved. Trimming stripped 4 bases from V and 5 bases from J, with 11 bases between. This CDR3 contains 13 residues. CDR1 KGHSH and CDR2 LQKENI come from the germline V gene. Written as DNA, the CDR3 is TGTGCCAGCTCACGGCCGGGCGGGACTGAAGCTTTCTTT. This sequence encodes CASSRPGGTEAFF.

The chain joins TRBV4-1 to TRBJ1-6; D is possibly TRBD1 (5 bases). Germline assignment: CDR1 MGHRA and CDR2 YSYEKL. The CDR3 has 16 amino acids. The V end was cut by 6 bases, the J end by 5 bases, with 17 bases between. The CDR3 DNA reads TGCGCCAGCAGGGGTGAGCGGGACGCGAATAATTCACCCCTCCACTTT. Residues: CASRGERDANNSPLHF.

The chain employs TRBV4-1 and TRBJ1-1; 11 nucleotides match TRBD1. This CDR3 has 18 amino acids. The germline CDR1 and CDR2 sequences are MGHRA and YSYEKL. V was clipped by 0 bases and J by 4 bases; unmatched bases: 10. CDR3 sequence (DNA): TGCGCCAGCAGCCAAGATCCCGGACAGGGGGCATGGACCACTGAAGCTTTCTTT. Translated, it gives CASSQDPGQGAWTTEAFF.

This chain links TRBV6-7 with TRBJ2-1; no definite D call. Being an ORF, TRBV6-7 has a function that is uncertain. CDR3 length: 16 residues. Trimming pared 1 base from V and 6 bases from J, leaving 16 bases between. As DNA, the CDR3 is TGTGCCAGCAGTTACTATGTAGCCGCACCATTCAATGAGCAGTTCTTC. Translated, it gives CASSYYVAAPFNEQFF.

The chain couples TRBV5-1 to TRBJ1-1; tentative D call: TRBD1 (6 bases). The germline gives CDR1 SGHRS, CDR2 YFSETQ. V was cut by 5 bases and J by 4 bases, with 30 bases left in between. The CDR3 extends over 19 amino acids. The chain's CDR3 is CASRTKLWAGEVWGTEAFF. CDR3 bases: TGCGCCAGCAGAACGAAACTCTGGGCAGGGGAAGTGTGGGGCACTGAAGCTTTCTTT.

J is TRBJ2-1 and V is TRBV7-3, with 11 positions matching TRBD2. The CDR3 extends over 16 amino acids. Per the germline V gene, CDR1 is SGHTA and CDR2 is FQGTGA. With V trimmed by 3 bases and J by 12 bases, 13 bases remained unmatched. In DNA, the CDR3 is TGTGCCAGCAGCTTGGGGCTAGCGGGGGGCGCCCAAGTGCAGTTCTTC. Translation: CASSLGLAGGAQVQFF.

V gene TRBV6-5 combines with J gene TRBJ1-4, with TRBD1 matching 10 bases. Germline V gene sequence: CDR1 MNHEY, CDR2 SVGAGI. The V gene end was trimmed by 6 bases and the J gene end by 8 bases; junction bases not matched to a gene: 9. This CDR3 contains 15 residues. CDR3 in DNA: TGTGCCAGCAGCCTGGACAGGGGGAAAAGGGAAAAACTGTTTTTT. It is translated as CASSLDRGKREKLFF.

This chain joins TRBV18 and TRBJ1-2, with a weak D call TRBD1 (6 bases). Trimming took 3 bases from V and 2 from J, leaving 7 bases between them. This CDR3 is 13 amino acids long. Germline values: CDR1 KGHSH, CDR2 LQKENI. DNA of the CDR3: TGTGCCAGCTCACCTGACAGGAACTATGGCTACACCTTC. It translates to CASSPDRNYGYTF. The complete variable domain, with remaining parts taken from reference TRBV18 and TRBJ1-2, reads NAGVMQNPRHLVRRRGQEARLRCSPMKGHSHVYWYRQLPEEGLKFMVYLQKENIIDESGMPKERFSAEFPKEGPSILRIQQVVRGDSAAYFCASSPDRNYGYTFGSGTRLTVV.

The chain couples TRBV6-5 to TRBJ2-3; TRBD2 aligns across 8 bases. The length of the CDR3 is 15 residues. Trimming cost V 5 bases and J 2 bases; bases outside gene matches: 6. Germline V gene data show CDR1 as MNHEY and CDR2 as SVGAGI. The CDR3: CASSQGLGNTDTQYF. The CDR3 nucleotides are TGTGCCAGCAGTCAGGGACTAGGGAACACAGATACGCAGTATTTT.

In this sample, this clone turned up once. J is TRBJ1-5 and V is TRBV2; D is undetermined. The CDR3 loop spans 15 amino acids. V dropped 4 bases and J dropped 1 base, with 11 bases sitting between them. CDR1 SNHLY and CDR2 FYNNEI come from the germline V gene. The CDR3 DNA reads TGTGCCAGCAGTGTTGGAGGCTCGAGCAATCAGCCCCAGCATTTT. It encodes CASSVGGSSNQPQHF. The variable domain in full, completed from reference TRBV2 and TRBJ1-5, reads EPEVTQTPSHQVTQMGQEVILRCVPISNHLYFYWYRQILGQKVEFLVSFYNNEISEKSEIFDDQFSVERPDGSNFTLKIRSTKLEDSAMYFCASSVGGSSNQPQHFGDGTRLSIL.

This chain uses TRBV7-8 with TRBJ2-3; 7 bases agree with TRBD2. Trimming removed 4 bases from V and 2 bases from J; junction bases left unmatched: 6. In germline, CDR1 is SGHVS, CDR2 FQNEAQ. There are 15 residues in the CDR3. Written as DNA, the CDR3 is TGTGCCAGCAGCTATCGGGACTATAACACAGATACGCAGTATTTT. Translating it yields CASSYRDYNTDTQYF.

The V gene is TRBV7-2, the J gene TRBJ1-1; possible D gene TRBD1, 6 bases. Looked up from germline, CDR1 is SGHTA and CDR2 is FQGNSA. CDR3 length: 13 residues. Trimming removed 6 bases at V and 2 bases at J, with 10 bases between. The CDR3 here is CASRKGDNTEAFF. CDR3 DNA: TGTGCCAGCAGAAAGGGGGACAACACTGAAGCTTTCTTT.

The chain joins TRBV2 to TRBJ1-5, with 7 bases identical to TRBD1. J was trimmed by 2 bases and V by 6 bases; bases with no gene match: 4. Germline V lookup: CDR1 SNHLY, CDR2 FYNNEI. The CDR3 spans 14 residues. In nucleotides, the CDR3 is TGTGCCAGCAGACCCACAGGGGGCAATCAGCCCCAGCATTTT. This codes for CASRPTGGNQPQHF.

This chain links TRBV5-1 with TRBJ2-3, with 8 bases fitting TRBD2. This CDR3 contains 15 residues. Germline trimming cut 0 bases from V and 4 bases from J; bases unmatched to any gene: 4. Germline V CDR1 and CDR2: SGHRS, YFSETQ. Here the CDR3 DNA reads TGCGCCAGCAGCTTGGCCGGGAGGGAGGCAGATACGCAGTATTTT. Amino acids: CASSLAGREADTQYF. Drawing the rest from reference TRBV5-1 and TRBJ2-3, the complete variable domain is KAGVTQTPRYLIKTRGQQVTLSCSPISGHRSVSWYQQTPGQGLQFLFEYFSETQRNKGNFPGRFSGRQFSNSRSEMNVSTLELGDSALYLCASSLAGREADTQYFGPGTRLTVL.

This clone was counted between two and nine times. This rearrangement joins TRBV19 to TRBJ2-2; the D is unclear. Germline loops: CDR1 LNHDA, CDR2 SQIVND (reference sequence). This CDR3 has 13 residues. The ends were cut back, 6 bases at V and 3 bases at J, with 8 bases in the middle. The CDR3 nucleotides are TGTGCCAGTAGCGTCCGGGACACCGGGGAGCTGTTTTTT. Its protein is CASSVRDTGELFF.

The V gene is TRBV7-9, the J gene TRBJ1-5; D not certain. The CDR3 is made up of 15 amino acids. V lost 0 bases to trimming and J lost 3 bases, with 9 bases between them. The V gene's germline CDR1 is SEHNR and CDR2 FQNEAQ (reference sequence). CDR3 DNA sequence: TGTGCCAGCAGCTTAGCGGGCAGCTACAATCAGCCCCAGCATTTT. This codes for CASSLAGSYNQPQHF. Full variable domain (remainder filled in from reference TRBV7-9 and TRBJ1-5): DTGVSQNPRHKITKRGQNVTFRCDPISEHNRLYWYRQTLGQGPEFLTYFQNEAQLEKSRLLSDRFSAERPKGSFSTLEIQRTEQGDSAMYLCASSLAGSYNQPQHFGDGTRLSIL.

The J gene is TRBJ2-3, the V gene TRBV11-2, with 7 bases lining up with TRBD1. Germline V gene data show CDR1 as SGHAT and CDR2 as FQNNGV. The CDR3 length is 16 residues. Germline trimming cut 5 bases from V and 0 bases from J; bases unmatched to any gene: 8. This CDR3 is CASSQKTGSSTDTQYF. The CDR3 nucleotides are TGTGCCAGCAGCCAAAAGACAGGGTCTAGCACAGATACGCAGTATTTT.

The chain couples TRBV6-1 to TRBJ1-1; D is unresolved. CDR1 is MNHNS, CDR2 SASEGT, per germline. The CDR3 runs to 14 residues. The V and J ends lost 3 bases and 5 bases respectively, with 13 bases between them. The CDR3 is CASSDYIKRTEAFF. CDR3 coding DNA: TGTGCCAGCAGTGATTATATTAAGAGGACTGAAGCTTTCTTT.

V and J are TRBV19 and TRBJ2-1; weak D call: TRBD2 (5 bases). The CDR3 extends over 14 amino acids. The germline V gene encodes CDR1 LNHDA and CDR2 SQIVND (reference sequence). V shed 4 bases and J shed 14 bases, with 21 bases lying between them. In DNA, the CDR3 is TGTGCCAGTAGTAAACCCTCAACTAGTTTTGGTGAGTTCTTC. Translated, it gives CASSKPSTSFGEFF.

This sequence joins TRBV30 and TRBJ2-7; 10 nucleotides match TRBD2. Germline CDR1 is GTSNPN and CDR2 is SVGIG (reference sequence). The CDR3 is 14 residues long. CDR3: CYALSGGHLEEQYF. In DNA form, the CDR3 reads TGTTACGCTCTTAGCGGGGGGCACCTTGAGGAGCAGTACTTC.

This clone was seen just once. The V call is TRBV7-2, the J call TRBJ1-4; D call uncertain. This CDR3 is 16 amino acids long. Germline CDR1 and CDR2: SGHTA and FQGNSA. Trimming removed 1 base at V and 3 bases at J, with 12 bases between. CDR3 region: CASSLGVLTSNEKLFF. The CDR3, as DNA: TGTGCCAGCAGCTTAGGTGTGCTAACTTCTAATGAAAAACTGTTTTTT.

This clone was recorded a few times. The rearrangement joins TRBV7-2 to TRBJ2-2, with D unresolved. This CDR3 region has 13 residues. Germline values: CDR1 SGHTA, CDR2 FQGNSA. The V end was cut by 6 bases, the J end by 6 bases, with 11 bases between. The CDR3: CASRPGTAGELFF. The CDR3 nucleotides read TGTGCCAGCAGGCCAGGTACCGCCGGGGAGCTGTTTTTT.

The V and J genes are TRBV6-1 and TRBJ2-7; 8 nucleotides match TRBD1. J lost 7 bases, V lost 6 bases, and 8 bases had no gene match. There are 13 residues in the CDR3. From germline, CDR1 is MNHNS and CDR2 SASEGT. In DNA, the CDR3 is TGTGCCAGCAGCCCGGACAGGGCCATAGAGCAGTACTTC. It specifies CASSPDRAIEQYF.

As to this clone: Distinct nucleotide sequences in the sample also encode this CDR3. The chain combines TRBV29-1 with TRBJ1-1, with unresolved D. The CDR3 covers 13 residues. Looked up from germline, CDR1 is SQVTM and CDR2 is ANQGSEA. The V end was cut by 4 bases, the J end by 0 bases, with 9 bases between. In DNA, the CDR3 is TGCAGCGTTGGCTCCCAGATGAACACTGAAGCTTTCTTT. This gives the protein CSVGSQMNTEAFF.